Shown below are 2 T cell receptor beta chains from a single sample sequenced in a study of T cell responses to AZD1222 COVID-19 vaccine. The protocol was immunoSEQ multiplex PCR, while the TCRdb copy is restricted to in-frame clones and leaves out a portion. Of 140,000 to 150,000 clones listed, roughly 86% are singletons. This specimen consisted of peripheral blood, obtained 28 days after the second AZD1222 dose. The receptor source for this set is an adult who received the AZD1222 COVID-19 vaccine.

The rearrangement links TRBV5-1 to TRBJ2-2; D is possibly TRBD1 (6 bases). The CDR3 loop spans 16 amino acids. V lost 3 bases and J lost 4, with 16 bases in between. Germline assignment: CDR1 SGHRS and CDR2 YFSETQ. The CDR3 bases are TGCGCCAGCAGCTCGACCACCGGGACATCCACCGGGGAGCTGTTTTTT. Its translation is CASSSTTGTSTGELFF.

The chain uses TRBV10-1 and TRBJ1-5, with TRBD1 as a possible D gene (6 bases). Germline assignment: CDR1 WNHNN and CDR2 SYGVQD (reference sequence). The CDR3 contains 14 residues. For the CDR3, the DNA is TGCGCTAGTCCCCCTGGGGGGGCTTGGCAGCCCCAGCATTTT. Translation: CASPPGGAWQPQHF.